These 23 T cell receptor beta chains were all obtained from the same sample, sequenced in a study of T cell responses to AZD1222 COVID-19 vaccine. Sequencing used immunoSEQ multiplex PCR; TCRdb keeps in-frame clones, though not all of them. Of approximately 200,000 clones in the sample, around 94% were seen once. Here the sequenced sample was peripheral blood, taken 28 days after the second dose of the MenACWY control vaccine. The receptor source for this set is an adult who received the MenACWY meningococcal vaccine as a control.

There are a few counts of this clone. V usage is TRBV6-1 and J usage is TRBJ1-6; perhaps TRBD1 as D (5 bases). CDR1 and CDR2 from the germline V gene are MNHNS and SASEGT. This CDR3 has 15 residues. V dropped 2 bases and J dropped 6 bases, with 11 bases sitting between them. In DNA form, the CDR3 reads TGTGCCAGCAGTGAATATGCCGGGGGTAATTCACCCCTCCACTTT. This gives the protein CASSEYAGGNSPLHF.

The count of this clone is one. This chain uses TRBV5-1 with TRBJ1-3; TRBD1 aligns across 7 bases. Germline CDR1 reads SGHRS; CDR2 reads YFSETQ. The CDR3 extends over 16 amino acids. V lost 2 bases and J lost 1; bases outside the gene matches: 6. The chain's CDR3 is CASSLGTASSGNTIYF. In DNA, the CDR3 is TGCGCCAGCAGCTTAGGGACAGCGTCTTCTGGAAACACCATATATTTT.

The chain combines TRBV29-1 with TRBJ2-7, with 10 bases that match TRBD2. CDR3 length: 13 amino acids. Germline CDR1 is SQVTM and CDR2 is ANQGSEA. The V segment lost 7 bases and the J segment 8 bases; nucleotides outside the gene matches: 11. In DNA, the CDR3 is TGCAGCGCGAAGCGGGAGGGCCTGTACAAGCAGTACTTC. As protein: CSAKREGLYKQYF.

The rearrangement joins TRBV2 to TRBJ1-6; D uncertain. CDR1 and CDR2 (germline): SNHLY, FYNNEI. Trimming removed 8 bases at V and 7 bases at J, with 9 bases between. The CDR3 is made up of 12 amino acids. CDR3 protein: CASRRNNSPLHF. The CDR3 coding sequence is TGTGCCAGCCGGAGAAACAATTCACCCCTCCACTTT.

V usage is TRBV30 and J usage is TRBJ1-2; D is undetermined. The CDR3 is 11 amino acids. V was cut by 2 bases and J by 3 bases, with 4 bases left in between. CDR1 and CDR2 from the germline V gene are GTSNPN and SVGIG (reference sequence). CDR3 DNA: TGTGCCTGGAGTCGAGACTATGGCTACACCTTC. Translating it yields CAWSRDYGYTF.

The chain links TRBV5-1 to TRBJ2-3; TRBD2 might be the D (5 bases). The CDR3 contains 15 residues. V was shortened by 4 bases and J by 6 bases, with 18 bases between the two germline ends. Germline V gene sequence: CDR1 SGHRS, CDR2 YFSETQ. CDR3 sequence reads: CASSHRGVSHDTQYF. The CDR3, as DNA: TGCGCCAGCAGCCACCGGGGAGTATCGCACGATACGCAGTATTTT.

In nucleotides, the CDR3 is TGTGCCAGCAGTTCGACAATCGTCACTGAAGCTTTCTTT. Amino acids: CASSSTIVTEAFF. The chain carries TRBV6-2 or TRBV6-3 and TRBJ1-1, with D uncertain. CDR1 is MNHEY and CDR2 is SVGEGT in the germline V gene. The CDR3 has 13 amino acids. Trimming removed 4 bases at V and 4 bases at J, with 10 bases between.

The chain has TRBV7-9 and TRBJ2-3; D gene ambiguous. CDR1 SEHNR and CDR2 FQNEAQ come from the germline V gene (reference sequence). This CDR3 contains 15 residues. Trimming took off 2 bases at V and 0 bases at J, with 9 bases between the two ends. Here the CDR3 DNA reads TGTGCCAGCAGCTTACGTCTCCCGAGCACAGATACGCAGTATTTT. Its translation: CASSLRLPSTDTQYF.

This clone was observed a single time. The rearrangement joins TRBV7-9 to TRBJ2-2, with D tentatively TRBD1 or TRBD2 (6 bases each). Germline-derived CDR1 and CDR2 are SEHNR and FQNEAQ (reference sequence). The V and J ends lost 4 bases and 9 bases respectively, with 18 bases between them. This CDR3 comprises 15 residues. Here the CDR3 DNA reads TGTGCCAGCAGCTACCTCTGGGGCGGGGACAGGGAGCTGTTTTTT. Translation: CASSYLWGGDRELFF.

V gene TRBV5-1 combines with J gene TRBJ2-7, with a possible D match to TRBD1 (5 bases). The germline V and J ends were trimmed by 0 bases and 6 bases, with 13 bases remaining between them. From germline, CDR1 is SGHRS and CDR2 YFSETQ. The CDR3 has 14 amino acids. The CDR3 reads CASSLATGNVEQYF. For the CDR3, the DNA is TGCGCCAGCAGCTTGGCCACAGGTAATGTCGAGCAGTACTTC. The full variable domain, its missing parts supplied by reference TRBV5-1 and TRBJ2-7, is KAGVTQTPRYLIKTRGQQVTLSCSPISGHRSVSWYQQTPGQGLQFLFEYFSETQRNKGNFPGRFSGRQFSNSRSEMNVSTLELGDSALYLCASSLATGNVEQYFGPGTRLTVT.

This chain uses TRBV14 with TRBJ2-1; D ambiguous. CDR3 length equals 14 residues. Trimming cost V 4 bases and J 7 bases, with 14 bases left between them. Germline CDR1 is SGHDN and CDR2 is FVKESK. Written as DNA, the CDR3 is TGTGCCAGCAGCCGGGCCGGTACTTCGAATGAGCAGTTCTTC. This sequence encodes CASSRAGTSNEQFF.

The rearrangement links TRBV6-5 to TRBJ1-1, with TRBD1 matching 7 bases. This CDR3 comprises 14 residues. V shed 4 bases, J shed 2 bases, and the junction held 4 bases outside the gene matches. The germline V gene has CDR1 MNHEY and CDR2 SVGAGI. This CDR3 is CASSWGTVNTEAFF. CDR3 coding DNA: TGTGCCAGCAGTTGGGGGACAGTTAACACTGAAGCTTTCTTT.

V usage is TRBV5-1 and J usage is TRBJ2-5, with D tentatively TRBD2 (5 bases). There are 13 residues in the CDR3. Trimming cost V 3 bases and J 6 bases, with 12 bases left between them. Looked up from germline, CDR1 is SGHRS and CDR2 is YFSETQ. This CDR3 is CASSYGNGQTQYF. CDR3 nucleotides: TGCGCCAGCAGCTACGGGAACGGACAGACCCAGTACTTC.

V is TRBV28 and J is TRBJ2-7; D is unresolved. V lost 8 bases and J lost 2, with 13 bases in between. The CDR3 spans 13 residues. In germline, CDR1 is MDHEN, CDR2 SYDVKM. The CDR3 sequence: CASGVENPYEQYF. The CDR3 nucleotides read TGTGCCAGCGGTGTGGAGAACCCCTACGAGCAGTACTTC.

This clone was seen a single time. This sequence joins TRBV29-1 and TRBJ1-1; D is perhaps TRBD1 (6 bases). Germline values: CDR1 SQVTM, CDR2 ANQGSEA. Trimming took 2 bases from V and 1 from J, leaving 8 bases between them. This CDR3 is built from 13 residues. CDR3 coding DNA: TGCAGCGTTGAAATAGGGGGGAACACTGAAGCTTTCTTT. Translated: CSVEIGGNTEAFF.

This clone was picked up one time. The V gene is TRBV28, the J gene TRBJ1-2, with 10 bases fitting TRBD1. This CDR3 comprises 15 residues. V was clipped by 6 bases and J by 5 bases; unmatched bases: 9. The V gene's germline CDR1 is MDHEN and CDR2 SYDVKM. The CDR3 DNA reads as TGTGCCAGCAGCCAACCAGGGACAGGGGATTATGGCTACACCTTC. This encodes CASSQPGTGDYGYTF.

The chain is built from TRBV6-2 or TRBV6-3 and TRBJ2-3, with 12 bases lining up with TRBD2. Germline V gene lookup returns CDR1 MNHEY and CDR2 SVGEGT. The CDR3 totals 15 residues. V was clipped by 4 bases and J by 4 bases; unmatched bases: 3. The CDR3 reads CASSSLAGGPDTQYF. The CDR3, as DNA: TGTGCCAGCAGTTCACTAGCGGGAGGCCCAGATACGCAGTATTTT.

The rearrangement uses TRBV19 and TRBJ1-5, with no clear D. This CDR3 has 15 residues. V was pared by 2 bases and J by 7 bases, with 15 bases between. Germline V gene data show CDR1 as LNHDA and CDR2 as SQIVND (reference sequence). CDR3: CASSISPDQIQPQHF. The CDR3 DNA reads TGTGCCAGTAGTATATCCCCAGATCAGATACAGCCCCAGCATTTT.

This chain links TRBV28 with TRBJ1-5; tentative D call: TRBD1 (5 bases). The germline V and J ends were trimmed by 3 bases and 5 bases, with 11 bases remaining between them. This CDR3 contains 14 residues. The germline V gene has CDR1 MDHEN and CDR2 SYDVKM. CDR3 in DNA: TGTGCCAGCAGTTTGACAGTTTCGGATCAGCCCCAGCATTTT. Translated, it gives CASSLTVSDQPQHF.

In DNA form, the CDR3 reads TGTGCCAGCAGCACGGGACCGTTTAACGAGCAGTACTTC. Translated, it gives CASSTGPFNEQYF. The chain combines TRBV5-5 with TRBJ2-7; D could derive from TRBD1 or TRBD2 (5 bases each). With 4 bases removed from V and 5 bases from J, the gap between germline ends came to 13 bases. The CDR3 loop spans 13 amino acids. Germline lookup yields CDR1 SGHKS and CDR2 YYEKEE (reference sequence).

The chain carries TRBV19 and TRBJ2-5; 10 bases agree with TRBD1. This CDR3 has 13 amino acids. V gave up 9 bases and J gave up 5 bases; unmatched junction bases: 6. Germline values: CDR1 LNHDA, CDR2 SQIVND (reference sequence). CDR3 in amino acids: CASHDRGRETQYF. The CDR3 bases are TGTGCCAGCCACGACAGGGGGCGGGAGACCCAGTACTTC.

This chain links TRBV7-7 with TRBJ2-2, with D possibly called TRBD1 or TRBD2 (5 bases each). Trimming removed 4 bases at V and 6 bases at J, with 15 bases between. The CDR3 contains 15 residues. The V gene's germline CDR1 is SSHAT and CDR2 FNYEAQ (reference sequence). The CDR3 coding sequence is TGTGCCAGCAGCTCCGAGGGCAGGGTGGCCGGGGAGCTGTTTTTT. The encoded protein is CASSSEGRVAGELFF.

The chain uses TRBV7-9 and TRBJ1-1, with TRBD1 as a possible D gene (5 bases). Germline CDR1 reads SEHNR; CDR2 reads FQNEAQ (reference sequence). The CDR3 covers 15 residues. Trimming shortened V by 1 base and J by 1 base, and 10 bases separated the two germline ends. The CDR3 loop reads CASSLGQGWNTEAFF. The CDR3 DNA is TGTGCCAGCAGCTTAGGTCAGGGTTGGAACACTGAAGCTTTCTTT.